These 18 T cell receptor beta chains share one sample of origin, sequenced in a study of blood T cell repertoires in COVID-19. The table came from immunoSEQ multiplex PCR; TCRdb's copy has only in-frame clones and leaves some out. The sample records 200,000 to 300,000 clones, 88% being singletons. Sequences were obtained from peripheral blood. These receptors all come from a man older than 75 with acute or convalescent COVID-19.

The chain uses TRBV5-4 and TRBJ2-5; 10 bases match TRBD2. Trimming removed 0 bases from V and 3 bases from J; junction bases left unmatched: 11. The CDR3 is 18 residues long. Germline V gene lookup returns CDR1 SGHNT and CDR2 YYREEE (reference sequence). The CDR3 region is CASSLEGLAEVDKETQYF. CDR3 sequence (DNA): TGTGCCAGCAGCTTGGAAGGACTAGCGGAGGTGGACAAAGAGACCCAGTACTTC.

The V and J genes are TRBV7-3 and TRBJ2-3; 7 bases are shared with TRBD1. This CDR3 is 13 amino acids long. V was pared by 8 bases and J by 3 bases, with 5 bases of the junction left unmatched. Germline CDR1 reads SGHTA; CDR2 reads FQGTGA. The CDR3 region is CASGQGVTDTQYF. CDR3 coding DNA: TGTGCCAGCGGGCAGGGGGTGACAGATACGCAGTATTTT. The whole variable domain, filled in from reference TRBV7-3 and TRBJ2-3, reads GAGVSQTPSNKVTEKGKYVELRCDPISGHTALYWYRQSLGQGPEFLIYFQGTGAADDSGLPNDRFFAVRPEGSVSTLKIQRTERGDSAVYLCASGQGVTDTQYFGPGTRLTVL.

The gene calls are TRBV3-1 (or the pseudogene TRBV3-2) and TRBJ2-7; 8 bases match TRBD1. The CDR3 totals 14 residues. Germline V lookup: CDR1 LGHDT, CDR2 YNNKEL (reference sequence). J gave up 5 bases and V 1 base, and 4 bases lay outside the gene matches. The CDR3 region has the DNA TGTGCCAGCAGCCAAGGGACAGGGAAGAACGAGCAGTACTTC. Its translation is CASSQGTGKNEQYF.

The chain uses TRBV11-3 and TRBJ1-4; perhaps TRBD1 as D (6 bases). CDR3 length: 18 residues. Germline V gene sequence: CDR1 SGHNT, CDR2 YENEEA. The V gene lost 4 bases and the J gene lost 7 bases, with 25 bases spanning the gap. The CDR3 DNA sequence: TGTGCCAGCAGCTCCCCATGGGGGGGGCCCAGGGGAAGTGAAAAACTGTTTTTT. It encodes CASSSPWGGPRGSEKLFF.

This clone appeared a single time. The V gene is TRBV4-3, the J gene TRBJ2-7; D perhaps matches TRBD1 (6 bases). The CDR3 is 15 residues long. CDR1 is LGHNA, CDR2 YSLEER, per germline. The ends were cut back, 0 bases at V and 4 bases at J, with 13 bases in the middle. The CDR3 region is CASSQDPRDKYEQYF. The CDR3, as DNA: TGCGCCAGCAGCCAAGACCCTAGGGACAAGTACGAGCAGTACTTC.

This clone was picked up a small number of times. The chain has TRBV6-6 and TRBJ1-1; 7 bases match TRBD1. The CDR3 consists of 16 residues. Germline CDR1 MNHNY, CDR2 SVGAGI (reference sequence). V was clipped by 7 bases and J by 3 bases; unmatched bases: 14. CDR3 nucleotides: TGTGCCAGCACCAAAACCCGACAGGGTAGGTACACTGAAGCTTTCTTT. Amino acids: CASTKTRQGRYTEAFF.

A single count supports this clone. The rearrangement links TRBV19 to TRBJ1-3, with unresolved D. The CDR3 is made up of 14 amino acids. Trimming removed 7 bases at V and 4 bases at J, with 14 bases between. The germline V gene encodes CDR1 LNHDA and CDR2 SQIVND (reference sequence). CDR3 amino acids: CASMEQPFGNTIYF. The CDR3 DNA is TGTGCCAGTATGGAGCAACCGTTCGGAAACACCATATATTTT.

V is TRBV3-1 (or the pseudogene TRBV3-2) and J is TRBJ1-2; D gene ambiguous. The length of the CDR3 is 15 residues. Trimming took off 1 base at V and 0 bases at J, with 9 bases between the two ends. Per germline, CDR1 LGHDT and CDR2 YNNKEL (reference sequence). The chain's CDR3 is CASSQGGLTNYGYTF. DNA for the CDR3: TGTGCCAGCAGCCAAGGTGGGCTAACTAACTATGGCTACACCTTC.

This clone was picked up a small number of times. V and J are TRBV18 and TRBJ2-7, with 10 bases identical to TRBD1. The CDR3 is 14 amino acids. The V gene end was trimmed by 6 bases and the J gene end by 6 bases; junction bases not matched to a gene: 8. Germline-derived CDR1 and CDR2 are KGHSH and LQKENI. The CDR3 sequence: CASSETGGAGEQYF. CDR3 bases: TGTGCCAGCTCCGAGACAGGGGGCGCGGGCGAGCAGTACTTC.

The V call is TRBV19, the J call TRBJ2-5, with 11 positions matching TRBD1. Germline values: CDR1 LNHDA, CDR2 SQIVND (reference sequence). The CDR3 runs to 16 residues. The trim removed 5 bases at V and 4 bases at J, leaving 9 bases unmatched. DNA for the CDR3: TGTGCCAGTAGTTACGCATCCGGGACAGGGGGAGAGACCCAGTACTTC. Translation: CASSYASGTGGETQYF.

The genes are TRBV3-1 (or the pseudogene TRBV3-2) and TRBJ2-5, with TRBD1 as a possible D gene (6 bases). Germline assignment: CDR1 LGHDT and CDR2 YNNKEL (reference sequence). The CDR3 contains 18 residues. V was pared by 0 bases and J by 5 bases, with 22 bases between. In DNA form, the CDR3 reads TGTGCCAGCAGCCAAGAATGGGGTCGGGGCAGGGGCTACGAGACCCAGTACTTC. This gives the protein CASSQEWGRGRGYETQYF.

The gene calls are TRBV3-1 (or the pseudogene TRBV3-2) and TRBJ1-4; tentative D call: TRBD1 (5 bases). This CDR3 has 14 amino acids. V lost 7 bases and J 1 base, leaving 10 bases between the germline ends. The germline gives CDR1 LGHDT, CDR2 YNNKEL (reference sequence). The CDR3 sequence is CASTIGGTNEKLFF. The DNA for the CDR3 is TGTGCCAGCACCATCGGGGGAACTAATGAAAAACTGTTTTTT.

This clone has a handful of counts. The rearrangement joins TRBV7-8 to TRBJ1-2, with 7 positions matching TRBD1. CDR3 length equals 14 residues. V shed 3 bases, J shed 7 bases, and the junction held 8 bases outside the gene matches. CDR1 SGHVS and CDR2 FQNEAQ come from the germline V gene. CDR3 protein: CASSFTGVEAGYTF. The CDR3 coding sequence is TGTGCCAGCAGCTTCACAGGGGTAGAGGCTGGCTACACCTTC. Looking up the rest from reference TRBV7-8 and TRBJ1-2 gives the full variable domain: GAGVSQSPRYKVAKRGQDVALRCDPISGHVSLFWYQQALGQGPEFLTYFQNEAQLDKSGLPSDRFFAERPEGSVSTLKIQRTQQEDSAVYLCASSFTGVEAGYTFGSGTRLTVV.

This chain links TRBV19 with TRBJ2-1; the D gene is possibly TRBD1 (5 bases). Trimming took 4 bases from V and 9 from J, leaving 10 bases between them. This CDR3 has 12 residues. Germline V lookup: CDR1 LNHDA, CDR2 SQIVND (reference sequence). CDR3 sequence: CASSTSGLEQFF. The CDR3 nucleotides read TGTGCCAGTAGTACCTCAGGGCTTGAGCAGTTCTTC.

The CDR3 DNA follows: TGTGCCAGCACCCTACTAGCCACCTCCTACAATGAGCAGTTCTTC. Amino acid sequence: CASTLLATSYNEQFF. The rearrangement joins TRBV2 to TRBJ2-1; D is perhaps TRBD2 (6 bases). The CDR3 has 15 residues. Germline V gene lookup returns CDR1 SNHLY and CDR2 FYNNEI. Between the trimmed V and J ends, which lost 7 bases and 0 bases, there was a span of 13 bases.

This clone was seen just once. This chain links TRBV7-2 with TRBJ1-5; 7 bases match TRBD1. The CDR3 runs 17 residues. With 5 bases clipped from V and 1 base from J, the junction kept 11 bases outside the gene matches. Germline CDR1 reads SGHTA; CDR2 reads FQGNSA. The CDR3 sequence is CASSLRQGLLSNQPQHF. The CDR3 DNA follows: TGTGCCAGCAGCCTTAGACAGGGCCTGCTCAGCAATCAGCCCCAGCATTTT.

The chain combines TRBV4-3 with TRBJ1-4; D perhaps matches TRBD1 (6 bases). The germline CDR1 and CDR2 sequences are LGHNA and YSLEER. V shed 1 base and J shed 4 bases, with 19 bases lying between them. The CDR3 spans 18 residues. This chain's CDR3 is CASSQVGGPPRGNEKLFF. In DNA form, the CDR3 reads TGCGCCAGCAGCCAAGTAGGGGGTCCCCCCAGAGGTAATGAAAAACTGTTTTTT.

This chain joins TRBV11-3 and TRBJ2-1, with a tentative D call TRBD1 (5 bases). The V end lost 5 bases, the J end lost 4 bases, and 18 bases lay between the germline ends. This CDR3 is built from 16 residues. Germline V lookup: CDR1 SGHNT, CDR2 YENEEA. CDR3 sequence (DNA): TGTGCCAGCAGCCTATCTGGGGCCCTAACTTACAATGAGCAGTTCTTC. It specifies CASSLSGALTYNEQFF. The full variable domain, rest sourced from reference TRBV11-3 and TRBJ2-1, is EAGVVQSPRYKIIEKKQPVAFWCNPISGHNTLYWYLQNLGQGPELLIRYENEEAVDDSQLPKDRFSAERLKGVDSTLKIQPAELGDSAVYLCASSLSGALTYNEQFFGPGTRLTVL.